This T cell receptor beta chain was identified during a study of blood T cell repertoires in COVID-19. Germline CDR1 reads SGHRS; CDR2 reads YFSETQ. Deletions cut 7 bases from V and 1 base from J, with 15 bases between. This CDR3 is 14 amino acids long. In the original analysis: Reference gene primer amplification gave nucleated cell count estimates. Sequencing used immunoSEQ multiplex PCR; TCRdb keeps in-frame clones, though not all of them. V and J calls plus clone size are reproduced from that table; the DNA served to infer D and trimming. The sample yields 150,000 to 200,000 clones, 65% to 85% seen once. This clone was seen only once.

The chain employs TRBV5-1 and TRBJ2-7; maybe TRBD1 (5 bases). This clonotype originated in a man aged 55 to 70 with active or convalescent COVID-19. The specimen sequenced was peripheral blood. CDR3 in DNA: TGCGCCAGCTCGACAGCATCTCCTTCCTACGAGCAGTACTTC. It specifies CASSTASPSYEQYF.